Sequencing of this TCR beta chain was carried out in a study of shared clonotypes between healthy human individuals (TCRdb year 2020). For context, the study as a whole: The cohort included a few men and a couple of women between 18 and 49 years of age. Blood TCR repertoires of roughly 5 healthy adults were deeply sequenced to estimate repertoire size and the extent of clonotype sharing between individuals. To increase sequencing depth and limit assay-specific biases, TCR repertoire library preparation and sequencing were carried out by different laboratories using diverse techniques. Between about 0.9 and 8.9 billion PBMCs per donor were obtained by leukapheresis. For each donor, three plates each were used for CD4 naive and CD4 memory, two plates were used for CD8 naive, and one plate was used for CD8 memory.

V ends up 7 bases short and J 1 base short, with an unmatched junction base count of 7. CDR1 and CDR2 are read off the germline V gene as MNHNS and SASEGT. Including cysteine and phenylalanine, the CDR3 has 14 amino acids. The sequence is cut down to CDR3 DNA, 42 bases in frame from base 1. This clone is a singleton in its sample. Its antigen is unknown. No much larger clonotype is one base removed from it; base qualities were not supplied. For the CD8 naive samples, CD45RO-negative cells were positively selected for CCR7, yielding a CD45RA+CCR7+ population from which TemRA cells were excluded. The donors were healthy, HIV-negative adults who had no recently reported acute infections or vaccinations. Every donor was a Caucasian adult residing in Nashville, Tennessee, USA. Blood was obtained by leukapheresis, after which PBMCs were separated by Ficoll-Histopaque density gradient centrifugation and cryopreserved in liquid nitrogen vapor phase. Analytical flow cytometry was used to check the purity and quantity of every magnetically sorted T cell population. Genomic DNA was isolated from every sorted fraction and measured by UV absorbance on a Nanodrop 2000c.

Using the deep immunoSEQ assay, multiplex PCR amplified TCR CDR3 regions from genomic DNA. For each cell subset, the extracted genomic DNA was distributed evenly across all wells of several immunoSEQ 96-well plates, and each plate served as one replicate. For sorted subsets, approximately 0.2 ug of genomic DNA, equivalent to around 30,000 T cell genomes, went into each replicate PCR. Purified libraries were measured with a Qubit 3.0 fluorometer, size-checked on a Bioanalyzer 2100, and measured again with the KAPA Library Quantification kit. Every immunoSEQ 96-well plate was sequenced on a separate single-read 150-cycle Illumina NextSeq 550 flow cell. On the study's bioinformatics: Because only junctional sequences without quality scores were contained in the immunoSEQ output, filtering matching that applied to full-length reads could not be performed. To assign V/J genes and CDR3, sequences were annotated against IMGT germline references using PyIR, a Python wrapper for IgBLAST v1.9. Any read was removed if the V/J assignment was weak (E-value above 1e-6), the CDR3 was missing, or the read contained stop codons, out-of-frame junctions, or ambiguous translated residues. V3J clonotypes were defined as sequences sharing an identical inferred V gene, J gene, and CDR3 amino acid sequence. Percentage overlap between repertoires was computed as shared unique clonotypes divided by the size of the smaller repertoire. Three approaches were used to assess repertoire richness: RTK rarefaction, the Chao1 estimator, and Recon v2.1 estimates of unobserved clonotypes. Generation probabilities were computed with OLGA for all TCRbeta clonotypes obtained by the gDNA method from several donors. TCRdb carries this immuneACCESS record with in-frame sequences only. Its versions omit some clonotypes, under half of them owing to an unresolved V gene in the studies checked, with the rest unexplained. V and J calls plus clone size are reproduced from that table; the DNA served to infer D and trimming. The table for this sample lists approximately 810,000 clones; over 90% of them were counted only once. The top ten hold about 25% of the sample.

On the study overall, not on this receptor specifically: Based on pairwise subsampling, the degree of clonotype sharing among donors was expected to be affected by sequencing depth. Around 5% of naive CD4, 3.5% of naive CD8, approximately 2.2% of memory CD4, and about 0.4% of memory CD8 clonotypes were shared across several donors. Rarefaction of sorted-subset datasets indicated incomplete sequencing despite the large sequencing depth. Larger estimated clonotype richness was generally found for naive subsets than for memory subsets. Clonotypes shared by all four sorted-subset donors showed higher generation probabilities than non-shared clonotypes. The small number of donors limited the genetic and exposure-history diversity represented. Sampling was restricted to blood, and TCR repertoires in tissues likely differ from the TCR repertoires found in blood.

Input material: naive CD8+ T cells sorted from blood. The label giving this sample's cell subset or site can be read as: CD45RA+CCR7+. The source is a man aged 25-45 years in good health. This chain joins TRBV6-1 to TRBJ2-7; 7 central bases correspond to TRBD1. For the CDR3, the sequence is CASTQGGGSYEQYF. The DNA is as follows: TGTGCCAGCACCCAAGGGGGCGGATCCTACGAGCAGTACTTC.